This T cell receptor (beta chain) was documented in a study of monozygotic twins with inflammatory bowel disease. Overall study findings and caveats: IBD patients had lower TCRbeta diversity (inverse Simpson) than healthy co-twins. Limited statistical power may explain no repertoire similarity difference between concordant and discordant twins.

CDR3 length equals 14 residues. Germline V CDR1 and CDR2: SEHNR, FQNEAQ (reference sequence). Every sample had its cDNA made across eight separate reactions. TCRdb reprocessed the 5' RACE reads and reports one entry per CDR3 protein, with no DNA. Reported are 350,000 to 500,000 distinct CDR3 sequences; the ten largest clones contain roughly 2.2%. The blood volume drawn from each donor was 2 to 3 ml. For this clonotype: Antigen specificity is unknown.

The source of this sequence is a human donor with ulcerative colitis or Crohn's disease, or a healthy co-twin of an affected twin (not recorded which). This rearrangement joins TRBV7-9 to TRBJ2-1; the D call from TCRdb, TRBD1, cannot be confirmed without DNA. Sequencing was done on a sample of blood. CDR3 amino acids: CASSFPPAYNEQFF.